This T cell receptor beta chain originates from a study of blood T cell repertoires in COVID-19. For the study at large: From T cells, B-cell-depleted T cells, or PBMCs came the material, which was cDNA or gDNA.

In Cohort 3, a recovered donor had either two negative PCRs, clearance, or symptom resolution. Authors' methods: Amplifying reference gene primers gave estimates of nucleated cell counts. Here immunoSEQ multiplex PCR was the method, and the copy in TCRdb shows in-frame clones only, minus some. Clone size and the V and J calls come from that table; the DNA yielded D and trimming. The sample yields a few hundred thousand clones, more than 80% seen once. With 3 bases clipped from V and 1 base from J, the junction kept 4 bases outside the gene matches. The CDR3 runs to 15 residues. In germline, CDR1 is DFQATT, CDR2 SNEGSKA (reference sequence).

J is TRBJ2-1 and V is TRBV20-1; 9 bases fit TRBD2. The sample taken for sequencing was PBMCs or T cells enriched from blood (not recorded which). The sequence derives from a man younger than 35 who had recovered from COVID-19. The CDR3: CSASASGASYNEQFF. The CDR3 DNA sequence: TGCAGTGCTAGTGCTAGCGGGGCATCCTACAATGAGCAGTTCTTC.